This TCR beta chain appears in the sequencing data of a study of blood T cell repertoires in COVID-19 (dated by TCRdb to the early 2020s). For context, the study as a whole: Samples covering the acute and convalescent phases of COVID-19 were provided by collaborators in the United States, Italy and Spain. Deeply sampled blood TCRbeta repertoires from subjects exposed to, actively infected with, or recovered from COVID-19 were included in the dataset. Samples came from the ongoing ImmuneRACE study (first 160 participants) plus 1,254 subjects from 6 global collaborators. Where HLA class I and class II types were available, the types were taken from metadata supplied by the sample provider, not from assay-based typing. The sample metadata nearly always contained a de-identified subject ID, COVID-19 status, age in years and sex. The repertoires were released in a freely available public database meant as a resource for research on the immune response to SARS-CoV-2. The material from the prospective study consisted of cDNA or gDNA derived from T cells, B-cell-depleted T cells, or PBMCs.

As for this clone: The antigen it binds to is not known. Per-base quality was not reported, and no clone a single base away is much larger than it.

General findings and caveats noted by the study authors: Clinical and demographic metadata were provided uncurated, with the amount varying by source and participant.

Collaborating institutions collected whole blood in K2EDTA tubes following their own protocols. For TCRbeta analysis, collaborator samples were shipped as frozen whole blood, as isolated PBMCs, or as DNA extracted from either sample type. TCRbeta CDR3 regions were amplified from genomic DNA by means of the immunoSEQ Assay, a bias-controlled multiplex PCR. The paper's processing steps were these. Nucleated cell counts per sample were estimated from amplification of reference gene primers within the assay. To quantify the absolute abundance of each unique TCRbeta CDR3 rearrangement, sequence reads were collapsed and filtered. For each sample, productive Simpson clonality was calculated as the square root of Simpson's diversity index across productive rearrangements. TCRdb took over this immuneACCESS table, retaining in-frame rearrangements with V and J assigned. Such tables are incomplete; in checked studies, under half of the missing clones stem from an unresolved V gene, and the remainder is unexplained. V, J and clone size are taken as reported in that table, and D and trimming were inferred from the DNA itself. This sample has about 150,000 clones in its table, and 60% to 85% of those were observed once. The ten most abundant clones make up roughly 8.7% of the sample.

The CDR3 has 15 amino acids, counting the end cysteine and phenylalanine. The kept DNA is CDR3 alone, 45 bases in frame from the first base. CDR1 and CDR2 were assigned from the germline V gene as MNHEY and SVGAGI. For this chain, trimming is 6 bases at the V end and 5 bases at the J end, and the number of junction bases without a gene match is 5. The chain employs TRBV6-5 and TRBJ1-5; 12 junctional bases match TRBD1. Sequenced material: peripheral blood. This receptor was taken from a man aged 45 to 65 with active or convalescent COVID-19. The DNA sequence reads TGTGCCAGCAGGGGGACAGGGGGCCCGTATCAGCCCCAGCATTTT. It translates to CASRGTGGPYQPQHF.